This TCR beta chain comes out of a study of blood T cell repertoires in COVID-19. In the study's own analysis: Amplification from reference gene primers served as the basis for estimated nucleated cell counts. Repertoires were generated with immunoSEQ multiplex PCR, while TCRdb's copy carries only in-frame clones and drops some. From that table come the V and J calls and clone size; the DNA was used to work out D and trimming. The sample includes roughly 270,000 clones, 75% to 85% of them seen just once. The sequenced sample consisted of peripheral blood. This receptor was taken from a man aged 50 to 59 with active or convalescent COVID-19.

CDR3 bases: TGTGCCAGCAGCTTATTGGCCCCCACTAATGAAAAACTGTTTTTT. Protein: CASSLLAPTNEKLFF. V and J are TRBV7-9 and TRBJ1-4; D not certain. The V gene lost 2 bases and the J gene lost 2 bases, with 9 bases spanning the gap. This CDR3 has 15 residues. In germline, CDR1 is SEHNR, CDR2 FQNEAQ (reference sequence).